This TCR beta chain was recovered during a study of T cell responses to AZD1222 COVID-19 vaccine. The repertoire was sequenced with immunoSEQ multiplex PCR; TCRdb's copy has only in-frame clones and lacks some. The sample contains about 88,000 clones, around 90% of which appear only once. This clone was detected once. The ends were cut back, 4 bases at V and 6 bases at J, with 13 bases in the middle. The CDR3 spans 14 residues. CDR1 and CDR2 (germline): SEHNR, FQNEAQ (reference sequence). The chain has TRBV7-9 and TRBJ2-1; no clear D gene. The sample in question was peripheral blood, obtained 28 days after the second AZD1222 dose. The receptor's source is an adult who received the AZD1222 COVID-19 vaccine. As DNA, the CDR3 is TGTGCCAGCAGCTCCCCGGCCCCCGTCAATGAGCAGTTCTTC. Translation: CASSSPAPVNEQFF.